A single sample gave rise to the 25 T cell receptor beta chains below, sequenced in a study of identical twins. TCRdb used MiXCR to reprocess the 5' RACE reads, holding one entry per CDR3 protein. This repertoire shows roughly 1,500,000 distinct CDR3 sequences, about 30% found once; its top ten account for more than 0.25%. Sequencing used cord blood. All receptors derive from a newborn girl in good health.

This clonotype has just a few counts. Germline is not matched at one junction end, which may reflect a read error. The V and J genes are TRBV11-2 and TRBJ2-7; the D gene could be TRBD1 or TRBD2 (5 bases each). The CDR3 loop spans 16 amino acids. Looked up from germline, CDR1 is SGHAT and CDR2 is FQNNGV. CDR3 in amino acids: CACSLIPGRGSHEQYF. The CDR3 DNA reads TGTGCCTGCAGCTTAATCCCGGGGCGCGGGTCCCACGAGCAGTACTTC.

This clonotype was recorded many times. The V and J genes are TRBV12-3 or TRBV12-4 and TRBJ2-1; TRBD2 matches 10 bases. CDR3 length: 16 residues. After removal of 5 bases from V and 3 bases from J, the junction contained 7 bases not matched to a gene. The CDR3 reads CASSLLAGASYNEQFF. In DNA, the CDR3 is TGTGCCAGCAGTCTCCTAGCGGGAGCAAGCTACAATGAGCAGTTCTTC.

V is TRBV7-9 and J is TRBJ1-1; no definite D call. CDR1 is SEHNR, CDR2 FQNEAQ, per germline (reference sequence). The CDR3 extends over 14 amino acids. V dropped 6 bases and J dropped 0 bases, with 11 bases sitting between them. The CDR3 DNA follows: TGTGCCAGCAGTGCGGGTCAGGTGAACACTGAAGCTTTCTTT. This translates into CASSAGQVNTEAFF.

A few counts support this clonotype. The chain combines TRBV6-1 with TRBJ1-4; no clear D gene. The length of the CDR3 is 12 residues. Germline V gene lookup returns CDR1 MNHNS and CDR2 SASEGT. V dropped 8 bases and J dropped 8 bases, with 12 bases sitting between them. This CDR3 reads CASRLRPEKLFF. The CDR3 DNA is TGTGCCAGCCGTCTTCGGCCGGAAAAACTGTTTTTT.

This clonotype was counted between two and nine times. The V call is TRBV7-2, the J call TRBJ2-7; TRBD1 might be the D (6 bases). V lost 2 bases and J 6 bases, leaving 17 bases between the germline ends. The CDR3 is 15 residues long. The germline V gene encodes CDR1 SGHTA and CDR2 FQGNSA. This CDR3 reads CASSLFGGTRIEQYF. The DNA of the CDR3 is TGTGCCAGCAGCTTATTTGGTGGGACACGCATCGAGCAGTACTTC.

The rearrangement links TRBV10-3 to TRBJ2-7; 9 positions agree with TRBD2. The CDR3 extends over 12 amino acids. V lost 8 bases, J lost 3 bases, and 2 bases stayed unmatched. Looked up from germline, CDR1 is ENHRY and CDR2 is SYGVKD. The CDR3 coding sequence is TGTGCCATCTCTAGCGGGAACTACGAGCAGTACTTC. Its translation: CAISSGNYEQYF.

This chain connects TRBV7-2 to TRBJ2-3; the match to TRBD2 covers 11 bases. The V gene end was trimmed by 5 bases and the J gene end by 6 bases; junction bases not matched to a gene: 10. The CDR3 extends over 16 amino acids. Germline V gives CDR1 SGHTA, CDR2 FQGNSA. The CDR3 coding sequence is TGTGCCAGCAGCCCGAAGAAGACTAGCGGGAACGATACGCAGTATTTT. Translated, it gives CASSPKKTSGNDTQYF.

This chain joins TRBV11-2 and TRBJ2-1; TRBD2 aligns across 7 bases. From germline, CDR1 is SGHAT and CDR2 FQNNGV. V trimming: 5 bases; J trimming: 3 bases; junction bases outside the gene matches: 1. The length of the CDR3 is 13 residues. CDR3 nucleotides: TGTGCCAGCAGCGCGGGGGTCTACAATGAGCAGTTCTTC. Translation: CASSAGVYNEQFF. Based on the CDR3 plus reference TRBV11-2 and TRBJ2-1, the full variable domain is EAGVAQSPRYKIIEKRQSVAFWCNPISGHATLYWYQQILGQGPKLLIQFQNNGVVDDSQLPKDRFSAERLKGVDSTLKIQPAKLEDSAVYLCASSAGVYNEQFFGPGTRLTVL.

Ten or more counts support this clonotype. This chain joins TRBV5-1 and TRBJ2-7; D is possibly TRBD2 (6 bases). Germline-derived CDR1 and CDR2 are SGHRS and YFSETQ. This CDR3 has 13 amino acids. Trimming removed 7 bases from V and 3 bases from J, with 14 bases in between. The DNA of the CDR3 is TGCGCCAGCTCGGGACTCTTAATCTACGAGCAGTACTTC. Its translation: CASSGLLIYEQYF.

This clonotype was found a few times. The rearrangement uses TRBV9 and TRBJ1-4; the match to TRBD1 covers 8 bases. The V gene's germline CDR1 is SGDLS and CDR2 YYNGEE. V gave up 0 bases and J gave up 2 bases; unmatched junction bases: 6. The CDR3 has 17 amino acids. The CDR3 sequence: CASSVGPGQGTNEKLFF. In nucleotides, the CDR3 is TGTGCCAGCAGCGTAGGACCCGGACAGGGCACTAATGAAAAACTGTTTTTT. Full variable domain (remainder filled in from reference TRBV9 and TRBJ1-4): DSGVTQTPKHLITATGQRVTLRCSPRSGDLSVYWYQQSLDQGLQFLIQYYNGEERAKGNILERFSAQQFPDLHSELNLSSLELGDSALYFCASSVGPGQGTNEKLFFGSGTQLSVL.

This chain joins TRBV7-2 and TRBJ2-4; 13 nucleotides align to TRBD2. The CDR3 runs 15 residues. V gave up 5 bases and J gave up 13 bases; unmatched junction bases: 11. Germline V gene sequence: CDR1 SGHTA, CDR2 FQGNSA. This chain's CDR3 is CASSPAGTSGTKQYF. The CDR3 DNA follows: TGTGCCAGCAGCCCCGCCGGGACTAGCGGGACTAAGCAGTACTTC.

V usage is TRBV3-1 and J usage is TRBJ2-5, with a weak D call TRBD2 (6 bases). Trimming left V 0 bases short and J 11 bases short, with 25 bases between. Germline lookup yields CDR1 LGHDT and CDR2 YNNKEL (reference sequence). CDR3 length equals 17 residues. The CDR3: CASSQDLGTAFYNEQYF. The CDR3 coding sequence is TGTGCCAGCAGCCAAGATTTGGGGACTGCCTTTTACAATGAGCAGTACTTC.

V and J are TRBV28 and TRBJ2-7, with no clear D. The CDR3 has 14 residues. The germline CDR1 and CDR2 sequences are MDHEN and SYDVKM. Trimming pared 6 bases from V and 2 bases from J, leaving 14 bases between. The CDR3 reads CASSRVTNTYEQYF. The CDR3 region has the DNA TGTGCCAGCAGCCGAGTGACAAATACCTACGAGCAGTACTTC.

Only a few counts were recorded for this clonotype. The rearrangement links TRBV7-8 to TRBJ1-5; D gene uncertain. Germline lookup yields CDR1 SGHVS and CDR2 FQNEAQ. The CDR3 has 16 residues. V was shortened by 1 base and J by 5 bases, with 15 bases between the two germline ends. The CDR3 protein is CASSLGLGSADQPQHF. For the CDR3, the DNA is TGTGCCAGCAGCTTAGGGTTAGGGTCCGCCGATCAGCCCCAGCATTTT.

The chain links TRBV18 to TRBJ1-1, with 7 bases aligning to TRBD1. Germline V lookup: CDR1 KGHSH, CDR2 LQKENI. The junction had 16 bases not matched to a gene; V was cut back by 6 bases and J by 0 bases. This CDR3 comprises 18 residues. CDR3 DNA: TGTGCCAGCTCGCCTAGGACGGGTAGGGGGCCGATGAACACTGAAGCTTTCTTT. This gives the protein CASSPRTGRGPMNTEAFF.

The chain recombines TRBV7-9 with TRBJ1-4; D unclear. Trimming left V 3 bases short and J 0 bases short, with 20 bases between. Germline CDR1 reads SEHNR; CDR2 reads FQNEAQ (reference sequence). The CDR3 extends over 19 amino acids. Here the CDR3 reads CASSFPLGGGPSTNEKLFF. Written as DNA, the CDR3 is TGTGCCAGCAGCTTTCCGTTGGGCGGAGGGCCATCAACTAATGAAAAACTGTTTTTT.

The genes are TRBV28 and TRBJ2-7; possibly TRBD1 for D (5 bases). CDR3 length equals 16 residues. The germline V and J ends were trimmed by 3 bases and 3 bases, with 18 bases remaining between them. Germline assignment: CDR1 MDHEN and CDR2 SYDVKM. The CDR3 spells CASSLGLPRVDYEQYF. CDR3 bases: TGTGCCAGCAGTTTGGGGCTCCCCCGAGTCGACTACGAGCAGTACTTC.

This clonotype was picked up one time. V and J are TRBV5-1 and TRBJ2-5; 8 bases agree with TRBD2. The V gene end was trimmed by 1 base and the J gene end by 1 base; junction bases not matched to a gene: 3. The V gene's germline CDR1 is SGHRS and CDR2 YFSETQ. The length of the CDR3 is 15 residues. CDR3: CASSLRTSTQETQYF. CDR3 DNA: TGCGCCAGCAGCTTGAGGACTAGCACCCAAGAGACCCAGTACTTC.

This clonotype has at least ten counts. This may be a read error: a much more frequent sequence differs by one nucleotide. This rearrangement joins TRBV24-1 to TRBJ1-5, with a possible D match to TRBD1 (5 bases). V gave up 4 bases and J gave up 2 bases, with 5 bases separating them. The CDR3 runs to 13 residues. CDR1 KGHDR and CDR2 SFDVKD come from the germline V gene. CDR3: CATSDRGNQPQHF. CDR3 coding DNA: TGTGCCACCAGTGACAGGGGCAATCAGCCCCAGCATTTT.

This clonotype was seen only a few times. The chain uses TRBV2 and TRBJ2-1; D remains ambiguous. The length of the CDR3 is 14 residues. Trimming cost V 4 bases and J 9 bases, with 16 bases left between them. Germline V gene lookup returns CDR1 SNHLY and CDR2 FYNNEI. CDR3 sequence: CASSGAGRLSEQFF. In DNA form, the CDR3 reads TGTGCCAGCAGTGGGGCTGGTAGGCTTAGTGAGCAGTTCTTC.

As DNA, the CDR3 is TGTGCCAGCACTCTGACAGGGGTGAGGATGAACACTGAAGCTTTCTTT. This gives the protein CASTLTGVRMNTEAFF. The chain employs TRBV4-2 and TRBJ1-1, with 8 bases fitting TRBD1. The CDR3 runs to 16 residues. Germline CDR1 reads LGHNA; CDR2 reads YNFKEQ. The V segment lost 7 bases and the J segment 0 bases; nucleotides outside the gene matches: 10.

The CDR3 bases are TGCAGTTTTATCTCCGGGACAGGCGGATTGAGAACTGAAGCTTTCTTT. Protein product: CSFISGTGGLRTEAFF. V is TRBV20-1 and J is TRBJ1-1; TRBD1 agrees at 8 bases. The junction had 19 bases not matched to a gene; V was cut back by 8 bases and J by 5 bases. The V gene's germline CDR1 is DFQATT and CDR2 SNEGSKA (reference sequence). This CDR3 contains 16 residues.

The chain carries TRBV20-1 and TRBJ2-2; no reliable D call. Deletions cut 2 bases from V and 5 bases from J, with 6 bases between. Germline V lookup: CDR1 DFQATT, CDR2 SNEGSKA (reference sequence). The CDR3 is made up of 12 amino acids. Written as DNA, the CDR3 is TGCAGTGCTAGATGGGGTACCGGGGAGCTGTTTTTT. Translating it yields CSARWGTGELFF.

The chain couples TRBV28 to TRBJ2-4, with D perhaps assigned TRBD1 or TRBD2 (5 bases each). The J call may be mistaken, given a closer DNA end match to TRBJ2-7. Germline V CDR1 and CDR2: MDHEN, SYDVKM. The CDR3 length is 14 residues. The CDR3: CASSSGTGMCEQYF. The CDR3 DNA sequence: TGTGCCAGCAGCTCCGGGACGGGAATGTGCGAGCAGTACTTC.

This clonotype was counted between two and nine times. The chain joins TRBV20-1 to TRBJ2-7, with D possibly being TRBD1 (6 bases). Trimming took 6 bases from V and 2 from J, leaving 20 bases between them. CDR3 length equals 15 residues. The V gene's germline CDR1 is DFQATT and CDR2 SNEGSKA (reference sequence). Here the CDR3 DNA reads TGCAGTGCCACCTCGCCAGGGGAAGGGGCCTACGAGCAGTACTTC. Its protein product is CSATSPGEGAYEQYF.